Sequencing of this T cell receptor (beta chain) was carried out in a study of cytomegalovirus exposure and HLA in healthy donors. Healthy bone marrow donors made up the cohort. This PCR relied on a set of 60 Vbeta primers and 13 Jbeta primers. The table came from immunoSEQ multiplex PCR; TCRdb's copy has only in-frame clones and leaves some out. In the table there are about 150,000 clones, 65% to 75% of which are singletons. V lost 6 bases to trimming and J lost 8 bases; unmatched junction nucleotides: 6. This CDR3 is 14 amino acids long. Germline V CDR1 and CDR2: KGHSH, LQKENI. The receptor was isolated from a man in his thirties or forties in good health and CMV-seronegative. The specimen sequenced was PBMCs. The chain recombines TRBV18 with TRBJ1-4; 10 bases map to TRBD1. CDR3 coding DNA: TGTGCCAGCTCTTCCGGGACAGGGGAGGAAAAACTGTTTTTT. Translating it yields CASSSGTGEEKLFF.